This entry features one T cell receptor (beta chain) sequence. Antigen specificity is unknown. This sample is drawn from a study of human T cells and chemical hapten exposure. TCRdb re-called the RACE reads with MiXCR, one entry per CDR3 protein. The sample contains more than 90,000 distinct CDR3 sequences, 11% of which appear only once. Time point noted: patch test 2, 6 weeks after DPC sensitization. Sample treatment: therapeutic diphenylcyclopropenone sensitization with weekly scalp DPC. Regarding the study as a whole: PT1 expanded TCR numbers tracked positively with patch test score. Expanded TCRs were compared with controls, and the expanded TCRs formed significantly more large CDR3 similarity clusters.

This receptor was obtained from a woman aged 40 to 50 with alopecia areata. Some clones in this sample may be carry-over from other donors' samples. The sequences come from whole blood, collected in connection with sensitization to the hapten diphenylcyclopropenone (DPC).

The CDR3 loop is CASSLSRPRYNEQFF. Written as DNA, the CDR3 is TGTGCCAGCAGCCTTTCCCGGCCACGCTACAATGAGCAGTTCTTC. This chain links TRBV4-2 with TRBJ2-1; unclear D gene. V was trimmed by 4 bases and J by 3 bases, leaving 13 bases between them. CDR1 is LGHNA, CDR2 YNFKEQ, per germline. The CDR3 sequence is 15 residues long.